One TCR beta chain is described in this entry. Original handling: Using reference gene primer amplification, nucleated cell counts were estimated. Assay used: immunoSEQ multiplex PCR; TCRdb lists only in-frame clones, some missing. The V and J calls and clone size were taken over from that table, and D and trimming were inferred from the DNA. The data contain over 75,000 clones, 75% to 90% of them singletons. These data are taken from a study of blood T cell repertoires in COVID-19. On the study more broadly: COVID-19 samples from acute and convalescent phases originated in the United States, Italy and Spain. T cells, B-cell-depleted T cells, or PBMCs supplied cDNA or gDNA.

CDR1 SGHRS and CDR2 YFSETQ come from the germline V gene. This CDR3 comprises 14 residues. With V trimmed by 3 bases and J by 5 bases, 6 bases remained unmatched. The V call is TRBV5-1, the J call TRBJ1-1; 8 bases map to TRBD1. The clonotype was recovered from a woman aged 70-85 years with acute or convalescent COVID-19. The specimen sequenced was peripheral blood. The DNA of the CDR3 is TGCGCCAGCAGCTCTGGACAGGGTCGGACTGAAGCTTTCTTT. Translating gives CASSSGQGRTEAFF.